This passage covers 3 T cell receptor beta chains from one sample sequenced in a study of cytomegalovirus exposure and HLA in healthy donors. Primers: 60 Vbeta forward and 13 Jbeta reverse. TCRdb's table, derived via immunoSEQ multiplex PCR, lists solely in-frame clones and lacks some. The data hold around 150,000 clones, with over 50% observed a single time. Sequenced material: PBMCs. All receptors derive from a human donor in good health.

Here the CDR3 DNA reads TGCGCCAGCAGCCCAGCGGGAGACTCCTACGAGCAGTACTTC. Its translation is CASSPAGDSYEQYF. This chain joins TRBV4-1 and TRBJ2-7; 8 nucleotides match TRBD2. The trim removed 4 bases at V and 0 bases at J, leaving 2 bases unmatched. The CDR3 has 14 amino acids. The germline CDR1 and CDR2 sequences are MGHRA and YSYEKL.

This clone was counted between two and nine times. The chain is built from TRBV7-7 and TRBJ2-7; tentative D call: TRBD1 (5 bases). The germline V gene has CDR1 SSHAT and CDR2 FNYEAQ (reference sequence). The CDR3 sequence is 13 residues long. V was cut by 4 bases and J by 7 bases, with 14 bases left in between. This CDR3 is CASSSTNQGEQYF. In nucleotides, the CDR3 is TGTGCCAGCAGCTCCACAAATCAGGGAGAGCAGTACTTC.

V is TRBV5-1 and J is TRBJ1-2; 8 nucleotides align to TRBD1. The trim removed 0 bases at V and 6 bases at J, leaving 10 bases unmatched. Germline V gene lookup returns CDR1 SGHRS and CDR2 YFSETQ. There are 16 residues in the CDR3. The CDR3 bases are TGCGCCAGCAGCTTGGGGCTTGTCAGGGGGCTGGATGGCTACACCTTC. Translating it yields CASSLGLVRGLDGYTF.